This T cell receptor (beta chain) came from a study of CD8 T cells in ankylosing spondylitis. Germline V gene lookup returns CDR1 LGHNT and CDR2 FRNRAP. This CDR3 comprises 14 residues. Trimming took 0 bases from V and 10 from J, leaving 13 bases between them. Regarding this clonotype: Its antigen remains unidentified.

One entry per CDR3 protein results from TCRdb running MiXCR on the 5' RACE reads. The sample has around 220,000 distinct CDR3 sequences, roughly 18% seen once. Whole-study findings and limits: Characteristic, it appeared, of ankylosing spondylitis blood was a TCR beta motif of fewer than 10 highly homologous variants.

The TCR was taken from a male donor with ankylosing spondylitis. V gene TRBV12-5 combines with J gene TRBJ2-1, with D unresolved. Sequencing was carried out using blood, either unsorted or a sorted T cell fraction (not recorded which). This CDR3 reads CASGLVLGLREQFF. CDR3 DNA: TGTGCTAGTGGTTTGGTGCTAGGGCTAAGGGAGCAGTTCTTC.